The 5 T cell receptor beta chains reported below all come from one sample, sequenced in a study of CD8 T cell repertoires and HIV-1 epitope variants. Sequencing used immunoSEQ multiplex PCR; TCRdb keeps in-frame clones, though not all of them. The sample carries about 95,000 clones, roughly 80% recorded once. Sequencing input: uncultured baseline CD8+ T cells from peripheral blood mononuclear cells (PBMCs). The receptors derive from a male donor with HIV.

The gene calls are TRBV5-3 and TRBJ1-5, with D possibly matching TRBD1 (5 bases). TRBV5-3 falls under the ORF class, with uncertain function. V lost 7 bases, J lost 0 bases, and 14 bases lay in between. This CDR3 has 15 residues. In nucleotides, the CDR3 is TGTGCCAGAGGAAGGCAGGGCGATAGCAATCAGCCCCAGCATTTT. Translated, it gives CARGRQGDSNQPQHF.

The chain employs TRBV5-1 and TRBJ2-7, with 10 bases that match TRBD2. Per the germline V gene, CDR1 is SGHRS and CDR2 is YFSETQ. The J segment lost 0 bases and the V segment lost 0 bases, leaving 3 bases of the junction unmatched. The length of the CDR3 is 16 residues. The CDR3 region has the DNA TGCGCCAGCAGCTTGGTCCTAGCGGGGGCCTCCTACGAGCAGTACTTC. Translating it yields CASSLVLAGASYEQYF.

The J gene is TRBJ2-1, the V gene TRBV7-3; 7 positions match TRBD1. Germline V gene sequence: CDR1 SGHTA, CDR2 FQGTGA. The trim removed 5 bases at V and 6 bases at J, leaving 7 bases unmatched. The CDR3 contains 14 residues. The CDR3 DNA reads as TGTGCCAGCAGCCCTCAGGGGGTTCGCAATGAGCAGTTCTTC. This translates into CASSPQGVRNEQFF.

The rearrangement uses TRBV6-1 and TRBJ2-1; D not resolved. From germline, CDR1 is MNHNS and CDR2 SASEGT. This CDR3 contains 13 residues. Trimming pared 1 base from V and 10 bases from J, leaving 11 bases between. The CDR3, as DNA: TGTGCCAGCAGTGAAGTGGCAGTGCACGAGCAGTTCTTC. This translates into CASSEVAVHEQFF.

This clone came up a few times. The chain is built from TRBV5-6 and TRBJ2-7; a weak D match, TRBD2 (5 bases). The V gene lost 4 bases and the J gene lost 0 bases, with 17 bases spanning the gap. This CDR3 region has 16 residues. Germline CDR1 and CDR2: SGHDT and YYEEEE. CDR3 bases: TGTGCCAGCAGCCCGGAGGCTAGTAGAGTCTCCTACGAGCAGTACTTC. Encoded protein: CASSPEASRVSYEQYF.